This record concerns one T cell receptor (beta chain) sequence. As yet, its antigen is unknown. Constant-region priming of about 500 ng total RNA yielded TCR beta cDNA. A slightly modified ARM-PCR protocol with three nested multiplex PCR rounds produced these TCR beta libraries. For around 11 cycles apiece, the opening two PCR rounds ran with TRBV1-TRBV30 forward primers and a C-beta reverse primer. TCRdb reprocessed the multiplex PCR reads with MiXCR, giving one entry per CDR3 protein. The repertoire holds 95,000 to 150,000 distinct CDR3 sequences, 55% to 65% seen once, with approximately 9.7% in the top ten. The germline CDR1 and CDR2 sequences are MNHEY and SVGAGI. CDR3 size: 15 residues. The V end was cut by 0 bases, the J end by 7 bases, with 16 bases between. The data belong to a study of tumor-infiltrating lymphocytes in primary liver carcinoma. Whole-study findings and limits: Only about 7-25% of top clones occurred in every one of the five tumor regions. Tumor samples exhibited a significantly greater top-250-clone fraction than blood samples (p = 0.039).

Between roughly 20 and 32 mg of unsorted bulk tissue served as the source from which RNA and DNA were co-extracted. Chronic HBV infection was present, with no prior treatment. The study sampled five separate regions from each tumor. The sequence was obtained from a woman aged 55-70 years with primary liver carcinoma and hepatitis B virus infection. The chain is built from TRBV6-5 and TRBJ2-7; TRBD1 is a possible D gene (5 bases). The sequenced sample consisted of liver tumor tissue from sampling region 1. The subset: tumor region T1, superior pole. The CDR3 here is CASSYSAQGYHEQYF. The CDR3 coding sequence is TGTGCCAGCAGTTACTCGGCCCAGGGTTACCATGAGCAGTACTTC.